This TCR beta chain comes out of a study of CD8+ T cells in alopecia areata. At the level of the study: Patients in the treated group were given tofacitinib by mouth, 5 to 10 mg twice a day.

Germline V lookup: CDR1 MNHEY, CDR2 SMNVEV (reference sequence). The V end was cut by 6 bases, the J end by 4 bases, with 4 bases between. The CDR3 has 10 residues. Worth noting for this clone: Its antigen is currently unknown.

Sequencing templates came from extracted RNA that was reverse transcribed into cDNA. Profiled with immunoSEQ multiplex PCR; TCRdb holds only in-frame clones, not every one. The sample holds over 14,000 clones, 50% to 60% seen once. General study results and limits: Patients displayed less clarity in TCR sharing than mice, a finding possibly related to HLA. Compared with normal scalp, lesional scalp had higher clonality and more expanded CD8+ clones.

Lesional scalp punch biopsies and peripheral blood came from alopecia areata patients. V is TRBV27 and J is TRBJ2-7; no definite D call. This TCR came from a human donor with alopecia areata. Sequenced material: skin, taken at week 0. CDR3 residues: CASRGYEQYF. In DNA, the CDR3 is TGTGCCAGCAGGGGATACGAGCAGTACTTC.